Listed here are 21 T cell receptor beta chains from one sample, sequenced in a study of cytomegalovirus exposure and HLA in healthy donors. Vbeta (60) and Jbeta (13) primers were used in the PCR. Sequencing used immunoSEQ multiplex PCR; TCRdb keeps in-frame clones, though not all of them. The sample records roughly 160,000 clones, 71% being singletons. Material for sequencing was PBMCs. The receptor set was obtained from a girl aged 5 to 17 in good health and CMV-seronegative.

This chain connects TRBV30 to TRBJ2-6, with 9 nucleotides matching TRBD1. The germline V gene encodes CDR1 GTSNPN and CDR2 SVGIG (reference sequence). J lost 1 base, V lost 2 bases, and 3 bases had no gene match. CDR3 length: 16 residues. The CDR3 loop reads CAWSTGQGSGANVLTF. The CDR3 DNA reads as TGTGCCTGGAGTACGGGACAGGGTTCTGGGGCCAACGTCCTGACTTTC.

The chain joins TRBV7-9 to TRBJ1-2, with D hard to call. The CDR3 has 14 amino acids. Germline V gene sequence: CDR1 SEHNR, CDR2 FQNEAQ (reference sequence). V lost 1 base and J 4 bases, leaving 10 bases between the germline ends. CDR3 DNA: TGTGCCAGCAGCTTAGACGGGATAACCTATGGCTACACCTTC. Residues: CASSLDGITYGYTF. Based on the CDR3 plus reference TRBV7-9 and TRBJ1-2, the full variable domain is DTGVSQNPRHKITKRGQNVTFRCDPISEHNRLYWYRQTLGQGPEFLTYFQNEAQLEKSRLLSDRFSAERPKGSFSTLEIQRTEQGDSAMYLCASSLDGITYGYTFGSGTRLTVV.

The V and J genes are TRBV6-5 and TRBJ1-4, with TRBD1 as a possible D gene (5 bases). The CDR3 contains 15 residues. Germline V gene lookup returns CDR1 MNHEY and CDR2 SVGAGI. Trimming removed 10 bases from V and 8 bases from J, with 23 bases in between. The CDR3 region has the DNA TGTGCCACATCAATAGGGACCGGGGGGGAAGAAAAACTGTTTTTT. It specifies CATSIGTGGEEKLFF.

V is TRBV14 and J is TRBJ1-2, with D uncertain. V lost 2 bases and J 0 bases, leaving 10 bases between the germline ends. The CDR3 runs 15 residues. Germline V gene data show CDR1 as SGHDN and CDR2 as FVKESK. The CDR3 region is CASSQSAGSNYGYTF. The CDR3, as DNA: TGTGCCAGCAGCCAATCGGCAGGATCTAACTATGGCTACACCTTC.

The rearrangement uses TRBV7-9 and TRBJ2-2; 10 bases map to TRBD1. This CDR3 comprises 16 residues. V shed 4 bases, J shed 5 bases, and the junction held 7 bases outside the gene matches. The germline gives CDR1 SEHNR, CDR2 FQNEAQ (reference sequence). In DNA, the CDR3 is TGTGCCAGCAGCTCCTTAGGGGGACAGGGGACCGGGGAGCTGTTTTTT. It codes for CASSSLGGQGTGELFF.

J is TRBJ2-1 and V is TRBV4-1; D perhaps matches TRBD1 (5 bases). Trimming left V 0 bases short and J 9 bases short, with 9 bases between. Germline CDR1 reads MGHRA; CDR2 reads YSYEKL. The CDR3 runs to 13 residues. In DNA form, the CDR3 reads TGCGCCAGCAGCCAAGATTTTGGGGCTGAGCAGTTCTTC. Translation: CASSQDFGAEQFF.

The rearrangement joins TRBV10-1 to TRBJ1-1; 8 nucleotides agree with TRBD1. Unmatched junction bases numbered 3, after V lost 5 bases and J lost 4 bases. The length of the CDR3 is 13 residues. Per the germline V gene, CDR1 is WNHNN and CDR2 is SYGVQD (reference sequence). CDR3 sequence: CASSSTGGTEAFF. CDR3 nucleotides: TGCGCCAGCAGTTCTACAGGGGGCACTGAAGCTTTCTTT.

The chain recombines TRBV11-2 with TRBJ2-5, with 8 bases lining up with TRBD2. The CDR3 is made up of 14 amino acids. Germline V gene data show CDR1 as SGHAT and CDR2 as FQNNGV. V gave up 3 bases and J gave up 5 bases; unmatched junction bases: 5. CDR3 region: CASSLRGGRETQYF. The CDR3 coding sequence is TGTGCCAGCAGCTTGCGGGGCGGGAGGGAGACCCAGTACTTC.

The chain joins TRBV11-2 to TRBJ2-1, with TRBD1 matching over 7 bases. This CDR3 comprises 14 residues. From germline, CDR1 is SGHAT and CDR2 FQNNGV. V was pared by 5 bases and J by 9 bases, with 10 bases of the junction left unmatched. The CDR3 DNA is TGTGCCAGCAGCCTGTCGGGGACAGCTGCTGAGCAGTTCTTC. This translates into CASSLSGTAAEQFF.

Remarks on this clone: The conserved closing phenylalanine or tryptophan is absent in this CDR3, likely reflecting a read error. The chain carries TRBV5-1 and TRBJ1-1; D is ambiguous. CDR3 length: 15 residues. Germline V CDR1 and CDR2: SGHRS, YFSETQ. Between the trimmed V and J ends, which lost 0 bases and 0 bases, there was a span of 9 bases. CDR3 sequence: CASSLVGNLNTEAFS. The DNA of the CDR3 is TGCGCCAGCAGCTTGGTGGGCAACCTGAACACTGAAGCTTTCTCT.

The rearrangement joins TRBV7-6 to TRBJ2-1, with 7 positions matching TRBD1. V shed 6 bases and J 6 bases; nucleotides not matched to a gene: 17. The CDR3 contains 17 residues. Germline V gene lookup returns CDR1 SGHVS and CDR2 FNYEAQ. This CDR3 is CASRRTYETGIGNEQFF. CDR3 sequence (DNA): TGTGCCAGCAGACGTACGTACGAGACAGGGATCGGCAATGAGCAGTTCTTC.

The chain is built from TRBV5-4 and TRBJ1-2; TRBD1 agrees at 9 bases. From germline, CDR1 is SGHNT and CDR2 YYREEE (reference sequence). The trim removed 4 bases at V and 3 bases at J, leaving 10 bases unmatched. The CDR3 totals 16 residues. Here the CDR3 DNA reads TGTGCCAGCAGCCCCGATCTGGGACAGGGAGACTATGGCTACACCTTC. Its protein is CASSPDLGQGDYGYTF.

The chain links TRBV5-1 to TRBJ2-7; TRBD2 agrees at 10 bases. Germline V gene lookup returns CDR1 SGHRS and CDR2 YFSETQ. Trimming at V came to 3 bases and at J to 4 bases, leaving 7 bases not matched to a gene. The length of the CDR3 is 15 residues. The CDR3 reads CASSSSGGALYEQYF. CDR3 coding DNA: TGCGCCAGCAGCTCTAGCGGGGGCGCCTTATACGAGCAGTACTTC.

The chain employs TRBV14 and TRBJ1-6; the D is unclear. CDR1 is SGHDN, CDR2 FVKESK, per germline. Trimming removed 5 bases at V and 4 bases at J, with 3 bases between. The CDR3 contains 12 residues. CDR3 sequence (DNA): TGTGCCAGCAGCTCGTATAATTCACCCCTCCACTTT. Amino acids: CASSSYNSPLHF.

The rearrangement links TRBV29-1 to TRBJ2-7, with TRBD2 matching over 7 bases. CDR3 length: 12 residues. Trimming took 4 bases from V and 2 from J; bases not matched to a gene: 2. Germline CDR1 SQVTM, CDR2 ANQGSEA. CDR3 sequence reads: CSVGEGTYEQYF. The CDR3 region has the DNA TGCAGCGTTGGGGAGGGAACCTACGAGCAGTACTTC.

The chain is built from TRBV7-3 and TRBJ2-4, with D unclear. Trimming cost V 2 bases and J 12 bases, with 14 bases left between them. The germline CDR1 and CDR2 sequences are SGHTA and FQGTGA. The CDR3 has 13 residues. This CDR3 reads CASSLELNSDQYF. Written as DNA, the CDR3 is TGTGCCAGCAGCTTAGAGTTAAATTCTGATCAGTACTTC. The full variable domain, its missing parts supplied by reference TRBV7-3 and TRBJ2-4, is GAGVSQTPSNKVTEKGKYVELRCDPISGHTALYWYRQSLGQGPEFLIYFQGTGAADDSGLPNDRFFAVRPEGSVSTLKIQRTERGDSAVYLCASSLELNSDQYFGAGTRLSVL.

V and J are TRBV5-1 and TRBJ2-3, with 7 positions matching TRBD2. Germline CDR1 is SGHRS and CDR2 is YFSETQ. There are 15 residues in the CDR3. J gave up 3 bases and V 2 bases, and 6 bases lay outside the gene matches. In DNA, the CDR3 is TGCGCCAGCAGCTTAGAAGTAGCGGGTACAGATACGCAGTATTTT. Translated, it gives CASSLEVAGTDTQYF.

The CDR3 DNA is TGTGCCAGCAGCTTACCCCTAGCGGGGGGGCCCGGGGAGCTGTTTTTT. Its protein product is CASSLPLAGGPGELFF. V usage is TRBV7-3 and J usage is TRBJ2-2, with TRBD2 identical over 12 bases. Trimming at V came to 2 bases and at J to 6 bases, leaving 4 bases not matched to a gene. In germline, CDR1 is SGHTA, CDR2 FQGTGA. The CDR3 contains 16 residues.

The rearrangement uses TRBV2 and TRBJ2-5, with D possibly matching TRBD2 (7 bases). CDR3 length: 16 residues. Trimming took 6 bases from V and 2 from J, leaving 19 bases between them. CDR1 is SNHLY, CDR2 FYNNEI, per germline. CDR3 sequence (DNA): TGTGCCAGCAGATCCCTAAGGGGGGGGGTTCAAGAGACCCAGTACTTC. Encoded protein: CASRSLRGGVQETQYF.

V usage is TRBV11-3 and J usage is TRBJ1-1; TRBD1 aligns across 9 bases. Germline V gene sequence: CDR1 SGHNT, CDR2 YENEEA. CDR3 size: 15 residues. Unmatched junction bases numbered 11, after V lost 5 bases and J lost 7 bases. DNA for the CDR3: TGTGCCAGCAGCCCGCATAAGGGGACAGGGAGTGAAGCTTTCTTT. It yields the protein CASSPHKGTGSEAFF. The entire variable domain, with the rest obtained from reference TRBV11-3 and TRBJ1-1, is as follows: EAGVVQSPRYKIIEKKQPVAFWCNPISGHNTLYWYLQNLGQGPELLIRYENEEAVDDSQLPKDRFSAERLKGVDSTLKIQPAELGDSAVYLCASSPHKGTGSEAFFGQGTRLTVV.

The rearrangement links TRBV2 to TRBJ2-7, with 8 bases identical to TRBD1. With 6 bases clipped from V and 3 bases from J, the junction kept 7 bases outside the gene matches. Germline V gives CDR1 SNHLY, CDR2 FYNNEI. The CDR3 totals 14 residues. The CDR3 DNA is TGTGCCAGCAGAGCCGGGACAGGTCTCTACGAGCAGTACTTC. Residues: CASRAGTGLYEQYF.